The clone carrying this T cell receptor beta chain occurred a few times. What it recognizes is unknown. This specimen belongs to a study of identical twins. Study-level results: There was an excess of low generation probability in the out-of-frame alpha sequences that twins shared.

A universal primer site was created by template switching, with the cDNA bearing unique molecular identifiers. In TCRdb, the 5' RACE reads were re-called with MiXCR into one record per CDR3 protein. The sample contains 690,000 or so distinct CDR3 sequences, 8% to 9% of which appear only once. These data were also reused for a study on yellow fever vaccine responses in identical twins.

The specimen sequenced was PBMCs. This TCR was sampled from a woman between 18 and 29 years old in good health.

In DNA form, the CDR3 reads TGCAGCGTTCGAAATGCAGATACGCAGTATTTT. This sequence encodes CSVRNADTQYF. The gene calls are TRBV29-1 and TRBJ2-3; D not resolved. The ends were cut back, 5 bases at V and 4 bases at J, with 7 bases in the middle. CDR1 SQVTM and CDR2 ANQGSEA come from the germline V gene. The CDR3 loop spans 11 amino acids.